The 22 T cell receptor beta chains below come from one sample, sequenced in a study of STAT5B mutations in CD4+ large granular lymphocyte leukemia. Assay used: immunoSEQ multiplex PCR; TCRdb lists only in-frame clones, some missing. The table lists around 28,000 clones, 65% to 75% of them singletons. Material: CD4+ T cells from blood buffy coats. These receptors all stem from a human donor in good health.

This clone was counted a single time. V gene TRBV2 combines with J gene TRBJ1-5; D is perhaps TRBD1 (5 bases). Germline loops: CDR1 SNHLY, CDR2 FYNNEI. With 1 base removed from V and 3 bases from J, the gap between germline ends came to 10 bases. The CDR3 has 15 residues. The chain's CDR3 is CASSEGRGINQPQHF. The DNA of the CDR3 is TGTGCCAGCAGTGAAGGTCGGGGGATCAATCAGCCCCAGCATTTT.

Only a few counts were recorded for this clone. The chain has TRBV18 and TRBJ1-1; unclear D gene. The CDR3 has 13 residues. CDR1 and CDR2 (germline): KGHSH, LQKENI. Trimming stripped 2 bases from V and 3 bases from J, with 7 bases between. DNA for the CDR3: TGTGCCAGCTCACCAGGCCGAGACACTGAAGCTTTCTTT. This codes for CASSPGRDTEAFF. Together with reference TRBV18 and TRBJ1-1, the CDR3 gives the full variable domain: NAGVMQNPRHLVRRRGQEARLRCSPMKGHSHVYWYRQLPEEGLKFMVYLQKENIIDESGMPKERFSAEFPKEGPSILRIQQVVRGDSAAYFCASSPGRDTEAFFGQGTRLTVV.

The J gene is TRBJ2-2, the V gene TRBV5-1, with D unclear. The CDR3 contains 14 residues. Germline V gene sequence: CDR1 SGHRS, CDR2 YFSETQ. V lost 1 base and J lost 1, with 5 bases in between. The CDR3 DNA reads TGCGCCAGCAGCTTGACAAGGAACACCGGGGAGCTGTTTTTT. Amino acids: CASSLTRNTGELFF.

The sample holds one count of this clone. The J gene is TRBJ1-3, the V gene TRBV9; weak D call: TRBD1 (5 bases). The CDR3 spans 16 residues. From germline, CDR1 is SGDLS and CDR2 YYNGEE. The ends were cut back, 4 bases at V and 3 bases at J, with 17 bases in the middle. CDR3 sequence (DNA): TGTGCCAGCAGCCGCGGGGGGTCTACTAGTGGAAACACCATATATTTT. Encoded protein: CASSRGGSTSGNTIYF.

V usage is TRBV2 and J usage is TRBJ2-5; tentatively, D is TRBD1 (6 bases). V was pared by 1 base and J by 5 bases, with 14 bases between. Germline V lookup: CDR1 SNHLY, CDR2 FYNNEI. CDR3 length equals 15 residues. Here the CDR3 DNA reads TGTGCCAGCAGTGAAGGGCTAGGGGGTTCGGAGACCCAGTACTTC. Translation: CASSEGLGGSETQYF.

The V gene is TRBV28, the J gene TRBJ2-3, with 16 positions matching TRBD2. Germline CDR1 reads MDHEN; CDR2 reads SYDVKM. After removal of 6 bases from V and 1 base from J, the junction contained 13 bases not matched to a gene. This CDR3 has 20 residues. The CDR3 sequence: CASRLSPGLAGGRGTDTQYF. CDR3 DNA sequence: TGTGCCAGCAGGCTATCCCCGGGACTAGCGGGGGGGCGGGGCACAGATACGCAGTATTTT.

In DNA form, the CDR3 reads TGTGCCAGCTCACCACGTCCTAGCAGGGCAAGCACAGATACGCAGTATTTT. Residues: CASSPRPSRASTDTQYF. The rearrangement uses TRBV18 and TRBJ2-3; tentatively, D is TRBD1 or TRBD2 (5 bases each). V was shortened by 1 base and J by 0 bases, with 14 bases between the two germline ends. This CDR3 has 17 amino acids. In germline, CDR1 is KGHSH, CDR2 LQKENI.

The CDR3 sequence: CASGLDNRGGYGYTF. The CDR3 nucleotides read TGTGCTAGTGGTTTGGACAACAGGGGGGGCTATGGCTACACCTTC. J is TRBJ1-2 and V is TRBV12-5; 8 bases fit TRBD1. Trimming took 1 base from V and 4 from J; bases not matched to a gene: 5. This CDR3 contains 15 residues. Germline CDR1 and CDR2: LGHNT and FRNRAP.

The CDR3 protein is CASSFRTGDNSPLHF. The CDR3 bases are TGCGCCAGCAGCTTCCGGACAGGGGATAATTCACCCCTCCACTTT. The genes are TRBV5-1 and TRBJ1-6, with TRBD1 matching over 9 bases. Germline V lookup: CDR1 SGHRS, CDR2 YFSETQ. V was pared by 2 bases and J by 5 bases, with 2 bases of the junction left unmatched. The CDR3 has 15 amino acids.

The CDR3 reads CASSRTSGGEQFF. CDR3 in DNA: TGTGCCAGCAGTCGGACTAGCGGGGGGGAGCAGTTCTTC. The V call is TRBV6-1, the J call TRBJ2-1; 14 bases fit TRBD2. The CDR3 is 13 residues long. V shed 5 bases, J shed 10 bases, and the junction held 1 base outside the gene matches. The germline gives CDR1 MNHNS, CDR2 SASEGT.

The rearrangement joins TRBV6-6 to TRBJ2-7; D is possibly TRBD1 (6 bases). The CDR3 consists of 15 residues. V shed 1 base and J shed 3 bases, with 13 bases lying between them. Germline lookup yields CDR1 MNHNY and CDR2 SVGAGI (reference sequence). The CDR3 DNA follows: TGTGCCAGCAGTTACTGGCCCCCACAGGGCTACGAGCAGTACTTC. Its protein product is CASSYWPPQGYEQYF.

The rearrangement uses TRBV15 and TRBJ1-1; D is undetermined. The CDR3 contains 17 residues. Per the germline V gene, CDR1 is LNHNV and CDR2 is YYDKDF (reference sequence). V was clipped by 3 bases and J by 8 bases, with 25 bases between them. CDR3 coding DNA: TGTGCCACCAGCAGTCCTTTATTACGGCGCGCCGTGCGCGAAGCTTTCTTT. Translated, it gives CATSSPLLRRAVREAFF.

The V gene is TRBV29-1, the J gene TRBJ1-6; D gene unclear. V lost 4 bases and J lost 0, with 13 bases in between. This CDR3 has 16 amino acids. The V gene's germline CDR1 is SQVTM and CDR2 ANQGSEA. This chain's CDR3 is CSVGEGLSSYNSPLHF. The CDR3 nucleotides are TGCAGCGTTGGAGAAGGGCTTAGCTCCTATAATTCACCCCTCCACTTT.

This chain connects TRBV2 to TRBJ2-7; D ambiguous. The CDR3 contains 17 residues. V gave up 2 bases and J gave up 4 bases, with 21 bases separating them. Germline V gene lookup returns CDR1 SNHLY and CDR2 FYNNEI. In DNA form, the CDR3 reads TGTGCCAGCAGTGAAACACGTGCAGACCCCATCCGGTACGAGCAGTACTTC. Its translation: CASSETRADPIRYEQYF. The variable domain in full, with the rest retrieved from reference TRBV2 and TRBJ2-7, is EPEVTQTPSHQVTQMGQEVILRCVPISNHLYFYWYRQILGQKVEFLVSFYNNEISEKSEIFDDQFSVERPDGSNFTLKIRSTKLEDSAMYFCASSETRADPIRYEQYFGPGTRLTVT.

The chain links TRBV7-9 to TRBJ1-2, with TRBD1 identical over 12 bases. V trimming: 0 bases; J trimming: 9 bases; junction bases outside the gene matches: 5. CDR1 and CDR2 from the germline V gene are SEHNR and FQNEAQ (reference sequence). There are 15 residues in the CDR3. Written as DNA, the CDR3 is TGTGCCAGCAGCTTAGCGGCGGGACAGGGGGCCCGCTACACCTTC. Amino acids: CASSLAAGQGARYTF.

The chain has TRBV5-1 and TRBJ2-5; 9 bases are a match to TRBD2. Germline lookup yields CDR1 SGHRS and CDR2 YFSETQ. The trim removed 4 bases at V and 5 bases at J, leaving 9 bases unmatched. The CDR3 has 15 amino acids. CDR3 DNA: TGCGCCAGCAGCGTACCGGGGAGCGGGGGGGAGACCCAGTACTTC. It is translated as CASSVPGSGGETQYF.

The J gene is TRBJ2-3, the V gene TRBV7-2; D not certain. V was trimmed by 4 bases and J by 1 base, leaving 12 bases between them. The germline V gene has CDR1 SGHTA and CDR2 FQGNSA. The CDR3 contains 15 residues. In nucleotides, the CDR3 is TGTGCCAGCAGCTCTGAACTCCAGGGCACAGATACGCAGTATTTT. Translation: CASSSELQGTDTQYF.

This clone has a handful of counts. The rearrangement uses TRBV7-9 and TRBJ1-6; TRBD1 matches at 7 bases. With 0 bases clipped from V and 5 bases from J, the junction kept 1 base outside the gene matches. Germline V gene sequence: CDR1 SEHNR, CDR2 FQNEAQ (reference sequence). The CDR3 contains 15 residues. The CDR3 DNA sequence: TGTGCCAGCAGCTTAGCCAGGGGGGATAATTCACCCCTCCACTTT. As protein: CASSLARGDNSPLHF.

The chain is built from TRBV6-4 and TRBJ1-1, with D perhaps TRBD1 (6 bases). V was clipped by 5 bases and J by 1 base, with 11 bases between them. This CDR3 has 14 residues. The V gene's germline CDR1 is MRHNA and CDR2 SNTAGT. The CDR3 DNA sequence: TGTGCCAGCAGTCGGACAGCAGCGAACACTGAAGCTTTCTTT. Residues: CASSRTAANTEAFF.

The chain carries TRBV29-1 and TRBJ2-5; D is possibly TRBD1 (6 bases). Germline lookup yields CDR1 SQVTM and CDR2 ANQGSEA. The CDR3 is 13 residues long. V shed 7 bases and J shed 1 base, with 13 bases lying between them. The CDR3 DNA reads as TGCAGCGCCAAAGTAGGGGGCCAAGAGACCCAGTACTTC. It is translated as CSAKVGGQETQYF.

J is TRBJ2-5 and V is TRBV6-6, with D perhaps TRBD1 (6 bases). The germline CDR1 and CDR2 sequences are MNHNY and SVGAGI (reference sequence). The germline V and J ends were trimmed by 0 bases and 5 bases, with 16 bases remaining between them. CDR3 size: 16 residues. CDR3 bases: TGTGCCAGCAGTTACTCGCCTACAGGGCGCGGGGAGACCCAGTACTTC. Translated, it gives CASSYSPTGRGETQYF.

The sample holds a few counts of this clone. The rearrangement uses TRBV5-1 and TRBJ1-2, with TRBD1 matching 11 bases. This CDR3 region has 16 residues. Germline V gives CDR1 SGHRS, CDR2 YFSETQ. J lost 2 bases, V lost 4 bases, and 7 bases had no gene match. The CDR3 DNA follows: TGCGCCAGCAGCCCTGGGACAGGGGGTCCCAACTATGGCTACACCTTC. Its protein is CASSPGTGGPNYGYTF.